This TCR beta chain emerged from a study of OX40 agonist ivuxolimab in advanced cancers. At the level of the whole study: The costimulatory receptor OX40 (CD134) was targeted by ivuxolimab, a fully human IgG2 agonistic monoclonal antibody. Intravenous ivuxolimab was administered to patients every 2 weeks at six dose levels: 0.01, 0.1, 0.3, 1.5, 3 and 10 mg/kg. Of the roughly 51 patients in dose escalation, 19 had hepatocellular carcinoma, some 15 had melanoma, 9 had renal cell carcinoma and 9 had head and neck cancer. A male proportion of around 80% and a mean age of approximately 62 years, ranging from about 23 to 90, were recorded for the dose-escalation cohort. Prior anti-PD-1, anti-PD-L1 or anti-CTLA-4 therapy was permitted, and about two fifths of dose-escalation patients had received checkpoint inhibitors. Partial responses occurred in three dose-escalation patients: two with cutaneous melanoma and one with hepatocellular carcinoma. Peripheral TCRbeta sequencing was intended to test whether TCR sequence diversity was altered and clonal T-cell expansion was caused by ivuxolimab. The paper reports the monotherapy dose-escalation portion (N ≈ 52 patients) of the phase I ivuxolimab trial.

The CDR3 starts with the cysteine, ends with the phenylalanine, and has 16 residues. Solely the CDR3 DNA is kept, with 48 bases framed from the first base. V loses 4 bases at its end and J loses 8 bases; junction bases beyond the gene matches: 8. CDR1 SGHRS and CDR2 YFSETQ are derived from the germline V gene. The trial excluded patients who had a history of autoimmune disease or were on systemic immunosuppression. Peripheral blood for TCR sequencing was collected from all dose cohorts at baseline, on cycle 4 day 1, and on cycle 7 day 1. Samples came from an open-label, multicenter, first-in-human phase I dose-escalation trial of ivuxolimab. The trial enrolled adults with locally advanced or metastatic head and neck squamous cell, hepatocellular, melanoma or renal cell carcinoma. Before TCR sequencing, CD4+ T cells and CD8+ T cells from peripheral blood were sorted into separate populations. Genomic DNA was extracted from sorted cells for sequencing of the TCRbeta CDR3 region. TCRbeta CDR3 regions were sequenced using the immunoSEQ Assay. TCRdb holds this immuneACCESS table with in-frame rearrangements only. Some clones are missing; in checked studies, unresolved V genes explain under half, and the rest has no known cause. Within this sample are more than 85,000 clones, with roughly nine tenths of them counted one time only. Around 1.7% of the sample lies in the top ten.

Overall study outcomes, separate from this receptor: Clonal expansion of both CD4+ and CD8+ blood T cells was observed from baseline to week 6 at doses 0.1 to 3.0 mg/kg. In the 0.1-3.0 mg/kg groups, partial responders were among the patients with the lowest normalized peripheral clonal expansion, particularly in CD8+ T cells. Which antigens the clonally expanded peripheral T cells were specific for was not determined. After ivuxolimab, CD8+ T cells had more expanded clones than CD4+ T cells on average. Low levels of normalized T-cell clonal expansion were also shown by some nonresponding patients.

Notes on this clone: The antigen it recognizes is unknown. The sample holds no much larger clone one base away, and base qualities are not on file.

The TCR sequence derives from an adult with an advanced solid tumor such as melanoma, head and neck, liver or kidney cancer. This receptor chain uses TRBV5-1 and TRBJ2-1; 14 of the junction bases match TRBD2. The sequencing used CD4+ or CD8+ T cells sorted from blood, collected in a trial of the OX40 agonist ivuxolimab. The nucleotide sequence is TGCGCCAGCAGCCCCCGGACTAGCGGGGGGAGTGATGAGCAGTTCTTC. The translation is CASSPRTSGGSDEQFF. Here the CDR3 is joined to the reference TRBV5-1 and TRBJ2-1 genes, and the full variable domain is: KAGVTQTPRYLIKTRGQQVTLSCSPISGHRSVSWYQQTPGQGLQFLFEYFSETQRNKGNFPGRFSGRQFSNSRSEMNVSTLELGDSALYLCASSPRTSGGSDEQFFGPGTRLTVL.